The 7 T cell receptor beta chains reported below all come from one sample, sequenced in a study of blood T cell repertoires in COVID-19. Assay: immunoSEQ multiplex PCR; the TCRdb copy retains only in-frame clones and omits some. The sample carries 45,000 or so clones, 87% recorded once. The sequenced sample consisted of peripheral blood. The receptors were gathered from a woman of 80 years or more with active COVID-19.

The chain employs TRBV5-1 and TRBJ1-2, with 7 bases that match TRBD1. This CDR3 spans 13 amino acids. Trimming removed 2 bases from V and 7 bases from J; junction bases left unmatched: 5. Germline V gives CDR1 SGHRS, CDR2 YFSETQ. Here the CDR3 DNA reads TGCGCCAGCAGCTTAGGACAGGAGAGTGGCTACACCTTC. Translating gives CASSLGQESGYTF.

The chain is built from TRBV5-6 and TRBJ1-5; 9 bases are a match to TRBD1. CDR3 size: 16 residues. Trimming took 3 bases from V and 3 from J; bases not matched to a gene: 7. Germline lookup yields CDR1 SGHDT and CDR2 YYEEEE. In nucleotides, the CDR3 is TGTGCCAGCAGCTGGGGACAGGGAGGGCTCAATCAGCCCCAGCATTTT. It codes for CASSWGQGGLNQPQHF. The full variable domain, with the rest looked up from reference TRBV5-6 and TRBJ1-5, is DAGVTQSPTHLIKTRGQQVTLRCSPKSGHDTVSWYQQALGQGPQFIFQYYEEEERQRGNFPDRFSGHQFPNYSSELNVNALLLGDSALYLCASSWGQGGLNQPQHFGDGTRLSIL.

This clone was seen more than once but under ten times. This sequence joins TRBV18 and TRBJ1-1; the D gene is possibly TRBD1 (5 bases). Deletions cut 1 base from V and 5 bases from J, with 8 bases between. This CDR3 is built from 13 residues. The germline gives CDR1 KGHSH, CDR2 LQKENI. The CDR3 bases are TGTGCCAGCTCACCACGGGGGGAAACTGAAGCTTTCTTT. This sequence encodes CASSPRGETEAFF.

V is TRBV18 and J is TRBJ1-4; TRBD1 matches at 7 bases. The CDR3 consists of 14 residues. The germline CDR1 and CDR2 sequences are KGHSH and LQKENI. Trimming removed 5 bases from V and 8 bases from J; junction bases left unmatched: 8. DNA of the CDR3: TGTGCCAGCTCAAAGGGCCAGGGGGGCGAAAAACTGTTTTTT. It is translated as CASSKGQGGEKLFF.

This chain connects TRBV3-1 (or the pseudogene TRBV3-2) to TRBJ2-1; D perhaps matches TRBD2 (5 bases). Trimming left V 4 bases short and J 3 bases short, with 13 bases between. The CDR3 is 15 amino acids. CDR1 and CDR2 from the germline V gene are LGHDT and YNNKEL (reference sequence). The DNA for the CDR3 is TGTGCCAGCAGCCTACGCAGCGGTATCTACAATGAGCAGTTCTTC. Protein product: CASSLRSGIYNEQFF.

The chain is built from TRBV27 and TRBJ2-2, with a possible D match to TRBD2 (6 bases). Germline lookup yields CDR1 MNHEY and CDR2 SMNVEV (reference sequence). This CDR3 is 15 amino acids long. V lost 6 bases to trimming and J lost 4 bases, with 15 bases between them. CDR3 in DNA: TGTGCCAGCAGACTAGGGAGGTTGGGCACCGGGGAGCTGTTTTTT. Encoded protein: CASRLGRLGTGELFF.

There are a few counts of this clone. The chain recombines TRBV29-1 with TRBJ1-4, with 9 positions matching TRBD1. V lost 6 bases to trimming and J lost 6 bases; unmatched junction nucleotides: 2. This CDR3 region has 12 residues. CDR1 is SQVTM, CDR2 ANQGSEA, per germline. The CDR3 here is CSVRTGDEKLFF. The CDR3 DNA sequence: TGCAGCGTCCGGACAGGGGATGAAAAACTGTTTTTT.